The clone carrying this T cell receptor beta chain was recorded once. Its antigen is unidentified. This sample is part of a study of identical twins. Study results and limitations: Invariant populations such as MAIT and iNKT cells could partly muddle zero-insertion analyses. In cord blood, abundant beta clonotypes had fewer insertions; memory showed no trend. Researchers reported weaker excess twin sharing in beta out-of-frame sequences.

TCRdb processed the 5' RACE reads anew with MiXCR; each CDR3 protein has one entry. The sample comprises roughly 1,500,000 distinct CDR3 sequences, less than 35% of which are singletons, and about 0.27% rests with the top ten. Germline values: CDR1 SGHVS, CDR2 FQNEAQ. The length of the CDR3 is 16 residues. Trimming removed 1 base from V and 0 bases from J, with 10 bases in between. The source of this sequence is a newborn girl in good health. Material: cord blood. V and J are TRBV7-8 and TRBJ1-3; no firm D call. The CDR3 loop is CASSLERFLSGNTIYF. In DNA form, the CDR3 reads TGTGCCAGCAGCTTAGAACGGTTCCTCTCTGGAAACACCATATATTTT.